This passage covers 27 T cell receptor beta chains from one sample sequenced in a study of T cells expressing NK-cell markers. Reprocessing the 5' RACE reads, TCRdb reports a single entry for every CDR3 protein and omits DNA. Its table lists 150,000 to 180,000 distinct CDR3 sequences. The specimen sequenced was blood T cells: a sorted CD56 or NKG2C T cell subset, CD4+ or CD8+ T cells, or bulk PBMC T cells (not recorded which). The source is a woman between 50 and 59 years old in good health.

This chain links TRBV7-6 with TRBJ2-7. This CDR3 has 14 amino acids. Per the germline V gene, CDR1 is SGHVS and CDR2 is FNYEAQ. This CDR3 is CASSSTINGVEQYF.

The chain recombines TRBV27 with TRBJ1-3. The CDR3 totals 15 residues. Germline CDR1 reads MNHEY; CDR2 reads SMNVEV (reference sequence). This chain's CDR3 is CASSLSIHSGNTIYF.

The chain has TRBV12-5 and TRBJ2-1. The CDR3 sequence is 13 residues long. Germline V gene sequence: CDR1 LGHNT, CDR2 FRNRAP. Here the CDR3 reads CASGLSVDNEQFF.

V is TRBV3-1 and J is TRBJ1-3; checking the TCRdb D call of TRBD1 is not possible without DNA. The CDR3 contains 16 residues. Looked up from germline, CDR1 is LGHDT and CDR2 is YNNKEL (reference sequence). CDR3 loop: CASSPGQASSGNTIYF.

The chain uses TRBV12-3 or TRBV12-4 and TRBJ2-2. There are 18 residues in the CDR3. Here the CDR3 reads CASSLHKLRTDNTGELFF.

The V and J genes are TRBV5-5 and TRBJ2-1; TCRdb's D gene call, TRBD1, goes unchecked for lack of DNA. The CDR3 spans 14 residues. In germline, CDR1 is SGHKS, CDR2 YYEKEE (reference sequence). CDR3 in amino acids: CASRPPQGLNEQFF.

The chain combines TRBV12-3 or TRBV12-4 with TRBJ2-3; there is no DNA to check the TCRdb D call of TRBD2. The CDR3 has 17 amino acids. CDR3 sequence reads: CASSDYLSGSSTDTQYF.

The rearrangement joins TRBV15 to TRBJ2-1. CDR3 length equals 17 residues. Germline values: CDR1 LNHNV, CDR2 YYDKDF (reference sequence). The CDR3 here is CATSRVVVAGVYNEQFF.

The V and J genes are TRBV29-1 and TRBJ2-7. This CDR3 is 12 amino acids long. Germline loops: CDR1 SQVTM, CDR2 ANQGSEA. CDR3 residues: CSVEDKTREQYF.

The chain employs TRBV29-1 and TRBJ1-2; as DNA is missing, the TRBD1 call by TCRdb cannot be tested. Germline CDR1 and CDR2: SQVTM and ANQGSEA. The CDR3 length is 15 residues. This CDR3 reads CSVEDLAGANYGYTF.

This chain joins TRBV12-3 or TRBV12-4 and TRBJ1-5. This CDR3 is 16 amino acids long. The CDR3 loop is CASSLGRGSSNQPQHF.

The V gene is TRBV11-2, the J gene TRBJ2-5. The CDR3 runs to 14 residues. The V gene's germline CDR1 is SGHAT and CDR2 FQNNGV. CDR3 residues: CASSFWADQETQYF.

This chain links TRBV29-1 with TRBJ2-5; TCRdb's D call, TRBD1, is unchecked because there is no DNA. The CDR3 runs to 15 residues. The V gene's germline CDR1 is SQVTM and CDR2 ANQGSEA. This CDR3 is CSVDMSRGLQETQYF.

The V gene is TRBV11-2, the J gene TRBJ1-6; TCRdb designates TRBD1, a call that cannot be tested without DNA. Germline CDR1 and CDR2: SGHAT and FQNNGV. This CDR3 spans 14 amino acids. CDR3 region: CASSSRGNNSPLHF.

V gene TRBV11-2 combines with J gene TRBJ2-1; TCRdb picks TRBD2, but there is no DNA to check that call. Looked up from germline, CDR1 is SGHAT and CDR2 is FQNNGV. The CDR3 sequence is 16 residues long. The CDR3 here is CASSSISTSGNNEQFF.

The chain couples TRBV9 to TRBJ1-2; lacking DNA, the TRBD1 call made by TCRdb goes unchecked. CDR1 and CDR2 (germline): SGDLS, YYNGEE. The CDR3 runs to 15 residues. The CDR3: CASSVARGTNYGYTF.

The chain is built from TRBV24-1 and TRBJ2-5; checking the TCRdb D call of TRBD2 is not possible without DNA. There are 15 residues in the CDR3. Germline CDR1 and CDR2: KGHDR and SFDVKD. The CDR3 protein is CATSESVAGQETQYF.

The chain carries TRBV6-1 and TRBJ2-3; TCRdb picks TRBD2, but there is no DNA to check that call. The germline V gene has CDR1 MNHNS and CDR2 SASEGT. The CDR3 loop spans 15 amino acids. The CDR3 is CASSEIRRATDTQYF.

This rearrangement joins TRBV12-3 or TRBV12-4 to TRBJ2-4; lacking DNA, the TRBD1 call made by TCRdb goes unchecked. This CDR3 has 16 residues. The CDR3: CASSLMDSLAKNIQYF.

The chain is built from TRBV6-5 and TRBJ2-3. This CDR3 is 14 amino acids long. From germline, CDR1 is MNHEY and CDR2 SVGAGI. CDR3 residues: CASSGQSSTDTQYF.

The chain recombines TRBV12-3 or TRBV12-4 with TRBJ1-5; the D gene TCRdb calls, TRBD1, cannot be checked with no DNA. CDR3 length: 15 amino acids. CDR3 residues: CASTLTGQGDQPQHF.

V and J are TRBV11-2 and TRBJ1-1; the D gene TCRdb calls, TRBD1, cannot be checked with no DNA. The CDR3 covers 16 residues. CDR1 is SGHAT and CDR2 is FQNNGV in the germline V gene. The chain's CDR3 is CASSLWTERMNTEAFF. The entire variable domain, with the rest obtained from reference TRBV11-2 and TRBJ1-1, is as follows: EAGVAQSPRYKIIEKRQSVAFWCNPISGHATLYWYQQILGQGPKLLIQFQNNGVVDDSQLPKDRFSAERLKGVDSTLKIQPAKLEDSAVYLCASSLWTERMNTEAFFGQGTRLTVV.

The J gene is TRBJ2-1, the V gene TRBV11-2; absent DNA, TCRdb's TRBD2 call cannot be checked. This CDR3 comprises 15 residues. Germline V CDR1 and CDR2: SGHAT, FQNNGV. The CDR3 sequence: CASSWDSGRYNEQFF.

The gene calls are TRBV4-1 and TRBJ2-1; TCRdb's assignment of TRBD2 cannot be checked, as there is no DNA. This CDR3 region has 19 residues. Germline CDR1 and CDR2: MGHRA and YSYEKL. CDR3 in amino acids: CASSQDPPGLAGLNNEQFF.

The V call is TRBV11-2, the J call TRBJ2-1; TCRdb's D call, TRBD2, is unchecked because there is no DNA. Germline assignment: CDR1 SGHAT and CDR2 FQNNGV. The CDR3 runs 15 residues. CDR3 protein: CASSPSEGSMDEQFF. The entire variable domain, with the rest obtained from reference TRBV11-2 and TRBJ2-1, is as follows: EAGVAQSPRYKIIEKRQSVAFWCNPISGHATLYWYQQILGQGPKLLIQFQNNGVVDDSQLPKDRFSAERLKGVDSTLKIQPAKLEDSAVYLCASSPSEGSMDEQFFGPGTRLTVL.

The chain carries TRBV9 and TRBJ2-5. From germline, CDR1 is SGDLS and CDR2 YYNGEE. CDR3 size: 15 residues. The CDR3 region is CASSVDVEYGETQYF. The variable domain in full, completed from reference TRBV9 and TRBJ2-5, reads DSGVTQTPKHLITATGQRVTLRCSPRSGDLSVYWYQQSLDQGLQFLIQYYNGEERAKGNILERFSAQQFPDLHSELNLSSLELGDSALYFCASSVDVEYGETQYFGPGTRLLVL.

The chain links TRBV2 to TRBJ2-3; TCRdb calls TRBD2, which cannot be checked without DNA. The CDR3 contains 16 residues. Germline CDR1 reads SNHLY; CDR2 reads FYNNEI. The CDR3 region is CASSEVPSGKADTQYF. Complete variable domain (other parts from reference TRBV2 and TRBJ2-3): EPEVTQTPSHQVTQMGQEVILRCVPISNHLYFYWYRQILGQKVEFLVSFYNNEISEKSEIFDDQFSVERPDGSNFTLKIRSTKLEDSAMYFCASSEVPSGKADTQYFGPGTRLTVL.